Listed below are T cell receptor beta chains from one sample, sequenced in a study of blood T cells in healthy people across ages. TCRdb used MiXCR to reprocess the 5' RACE reads, holding one entry per CDR3 protein. The repertoire holds roughly 700,000 distinct CDR3 sequences, with around half as singletons. Sequencing was performed on blood. These receptors were obtained from a woman aged 55-70 years in good health. The CDR3 runs from the conserved cysteine through the conserved F or W. A D gene is named only where the DNA matches it firmly. The size entry is marked missing in some rows and otherwise reads once, few, many or a size class.

>.|TRBJ2-7|TRBV5-1|TRBD1
TGCGCCAGCAGCCTCGCCCCGGGACAGACGAACGAGCAGTACTTC
CASSLAPGQTNEQYF
>.|TRBJ2-3|TRBV7-2|.
TGTGCCAGCAGCTCAACGTGGGTAGAGGGGGGTACGCAGTATTTT
CASSSTWVEGGTQYF
>.|TRBJ2-3|TRBV6-2/TRBV6-3|TRBD2
TGTGCCAGCTCAAAAGGGGGCAGCGGGAGGGTCACAGATACGCAGTATTTT
CASSKGGSGRVTDTQYF
>few|TRBJ2-1|TRBV7-2|TRBD2
TGTGCCAGCAGCTTTAAAGCGGGAGTTGGTAGTGAGCAGTTCTTC
CASSFKAGVGSEQFF
>.|TRBJ1-1|TRBV6-2/TRBV6-3|.
TGTGCCAGCATATTCCGGGACACTAACACTGAAGCTTTCTTT
CASIFRDTNTEAFF
>few|TRBJ2-3|TRBV6-6|.
TGTGCCAGCAGTTATCATGTAGATACGCAGTATTTT
CASSYHVDTQYF
>.|TRBJ2-5|TRBV20-1|.
TGCAGTGGGGTCGGAGGAGGACAAGAGACCCAGTACTTC
CSGVGGGQETQYF
>.|TRBJ2-7|TRBV29-1|.
TGCAGCGTTGCGCAGGTGAACTCCTACGAGCAGTACTTC
CSVAQVNSYEQYF
>.|TRBJ2-3|TRBV10-3|.
TGTGCCATCAGTGAGGGGGGATTCACAGATACGCAGTATTTT
CAISEGGFTDTQYF
>.|TRBJ2-5|TRBV11-1|TRBD2
TGTGCCAGCAGCTCTGGACTAGCGGGAGATCTAGAGACCCAGTACTTC
CASSSGLAGDLETQYF
>few|TRBJ2-1|TRBV9|.
TGTGCCAGCAGCGTCGGCCAGAACCCGGTCAATGAGCAGTTCTTC
CASSVGQNPVNEQFF
>few|TRBJ2-6|TRBV6-2/TRBV6-3|.
TGTGCCAGCAACCCCGTCGGACAGAGACTCTCTGGGGCCAACGTCCTGACTTTC
CASNPVGQRLSGANVLTF
>.|TRBJ2-5|TRBV7-2|.
TGTGCCAGCAGCCGACAGGGAGGGGAGACCCAGTACTTC
CASSRQGGETQYF
>.|TRBJ1-1|TRBV6-1|TRBD1
TGTGCCAGCAGGGGGACAGGGTACACTGAAGCTTTCTTT
CASRGTGYTEAFF
>once|TRBJ2-2|TRBV7-7|TRBD1
TGTGCTAGCAGCTTATACAGGGGGGACACCGGGGAGCTGTTTTTT
CASSLYRGDTGELFF
>.|TRBJ2-4|TRBV12-3/TRBV12-4|TRBD2
TGTGCCAGCAGTTTACAGGCTAGCGGGACACCCTCGGGAAGAAACATTCAGTACTTC
CASSLQASGTPSGRNIQYF
>.|TRBJ2-7|TRBV4-3|TRBD2
TGCGCCTGCAGCCAAGAAGGACTAGCGGGAGGACCTTCCTACGAGCAGTACTTC
CACSQEGLAGGPSYEQYF
>.|TRBJ2-7|TRBV12-3/TRBV12-4|TRBD1
TGTGCCAGCAGTTTACTTCGGGACAGGGTTTCGTGGCAGTACTTC
CASSLLRDRVSWQYF
>.|TRBJ2-7|TRBV3-1|TRBD2
TGTGCCAGCAGCCACTTCACTAGCGGGAGATACGAGCAGTACTTC
CASSHFTSGRYEQYF
>few|TRBJ2-7|TRBV3-1|TRBD2
TGTGCCAGCAGCCAACCAACAGCAGGACTAGCGGGAGAGCGGCAGTACTTC
CASSQPTAGLAGERQYF
>.|TRBJ2-5|TRBV2|.
TGTGCCAGCAGTATACATACAGGGGAGGGACAAACTCCGCAGTACTTC
CASSIHTGEGQTPQYF
>once|TRBJ2-1|TRBV4-2|TRBD1
TGTGCCAGCAGCCACGGGACAGCCACCAATGAGCAGTTCTTC
CASSHGTATNEQFF
>.|TRBJ2-7|TRBV20-1|.
TGCAGTGCTAGAGATTCTGGACGGGGGGCGAGGTCCTACGAGCAGTACTTC
CSARDSGRGARSYEQYF
>few|TRBJ1-5|TRBV27|TRBD1
TGTGCCAGCAGTTTTGGGACAGTCTCGCCCCAGCATTTT
CASSFGTVSPQHF
>.|TRBJ2-7|TRBV28|TRBD1
TGTGCCAGCAGGGGGACAGGTCGTTCCTACGAGCAGTACTTC
CASRGTGRSYEQYF
>.|TRBJ1-2|TRBV28|.
TGTGCCAGCCTCCGGGACAAACTCTATGGCTATACCTTC
CASLRDKLYGYTF